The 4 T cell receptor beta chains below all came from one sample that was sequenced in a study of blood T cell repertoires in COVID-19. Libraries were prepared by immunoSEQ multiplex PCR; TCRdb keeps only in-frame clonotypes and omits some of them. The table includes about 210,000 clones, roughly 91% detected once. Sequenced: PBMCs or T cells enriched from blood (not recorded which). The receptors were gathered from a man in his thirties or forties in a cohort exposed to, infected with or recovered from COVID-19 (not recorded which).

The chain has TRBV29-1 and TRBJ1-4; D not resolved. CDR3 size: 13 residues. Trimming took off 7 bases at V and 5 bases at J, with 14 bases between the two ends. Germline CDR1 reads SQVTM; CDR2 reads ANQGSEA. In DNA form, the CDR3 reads TGCAGCGCTGGAGGCGGTGGGAATGAAAAACTGTTTTTT. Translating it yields CSAGGGGNEKLFF.

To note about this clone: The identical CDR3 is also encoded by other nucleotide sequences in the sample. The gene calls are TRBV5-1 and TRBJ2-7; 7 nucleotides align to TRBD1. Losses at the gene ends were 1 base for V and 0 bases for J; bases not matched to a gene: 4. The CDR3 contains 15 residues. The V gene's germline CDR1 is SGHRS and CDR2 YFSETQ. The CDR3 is CASSLSGQSSYEQYF. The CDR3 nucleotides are TGCGCCAGCAGCTTGTCGGGACAGTCCTCCTACGAGCAGTACTTC.

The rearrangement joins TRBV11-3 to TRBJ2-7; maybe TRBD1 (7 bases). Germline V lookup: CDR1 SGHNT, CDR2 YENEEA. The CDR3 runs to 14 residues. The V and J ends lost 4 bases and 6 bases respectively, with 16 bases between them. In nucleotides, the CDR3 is TGTGCCAGCAGCTCAGGGGGGTCAGGTCTCGAGCAGTACTTC. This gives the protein CASSSGGSGLEQYF.

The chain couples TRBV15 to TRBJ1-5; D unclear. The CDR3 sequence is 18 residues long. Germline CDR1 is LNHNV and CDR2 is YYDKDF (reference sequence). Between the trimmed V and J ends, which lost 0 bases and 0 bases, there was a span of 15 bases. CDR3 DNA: TGTGCCACCAGCAGAGATGATCTGCCGGGAAGTAGCAATCAGCCCCAGCATTTT. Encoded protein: CATSRDDLPGSSNQPQHF.